Detailed here is one T cell receptor (beta chain). Per the original data handling: It was from reference gene primer amplification that nucleated cell counts were estimated. The protocol was immunoSEQ multiplex PCR, while the TCRdb copy is restricted to in-frame clones and leaves out a portion. The DNA was the basis for D and trimming; V, J and clone size are from that table. The table has roughly 350,000 clones, about 89% seen once. J lost 8 bases, V lost 5 bases, and 3 bases had no gene match. The CDR3 extends over 13 amino acids. Germline V gene sequence: CDR1 GTSNPN, CDR2 SVGIG (reference sequence). This entry comes from a study of blood T cell repertoires in COVID-19. Seattle's cohort entered during active infection and was followed longitudinally.

The chain is built from TRBV30 and TRBJ2-1; 13 bases match TRBD2. This receptor was obtained from a woman aged 25 to 45 with COVID-19, enrolled during active disease. Sequenced material: peripheral blood. The CDR3 coding sequence is TGTGCCTGGCGGACTAGCGGGAGTTATGAGCAGTTCTTC. Residues: CAWRTSGSYEQFF.